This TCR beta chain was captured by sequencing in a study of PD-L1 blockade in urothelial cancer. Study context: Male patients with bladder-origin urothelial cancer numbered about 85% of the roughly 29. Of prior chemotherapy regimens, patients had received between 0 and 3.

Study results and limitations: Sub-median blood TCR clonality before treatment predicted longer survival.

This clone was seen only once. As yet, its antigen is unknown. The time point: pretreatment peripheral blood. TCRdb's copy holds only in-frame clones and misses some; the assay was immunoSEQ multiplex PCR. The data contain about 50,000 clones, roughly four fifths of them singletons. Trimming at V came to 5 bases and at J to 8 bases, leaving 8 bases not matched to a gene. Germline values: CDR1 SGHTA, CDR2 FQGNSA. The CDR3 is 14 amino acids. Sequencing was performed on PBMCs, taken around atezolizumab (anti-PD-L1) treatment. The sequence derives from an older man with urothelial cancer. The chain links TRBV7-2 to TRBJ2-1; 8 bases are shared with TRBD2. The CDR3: CASSREGLVDEQFF. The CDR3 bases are TGTGCCAGCAGCAGGGAGGGACTAGTCGATGAGCAGTTCTTC.